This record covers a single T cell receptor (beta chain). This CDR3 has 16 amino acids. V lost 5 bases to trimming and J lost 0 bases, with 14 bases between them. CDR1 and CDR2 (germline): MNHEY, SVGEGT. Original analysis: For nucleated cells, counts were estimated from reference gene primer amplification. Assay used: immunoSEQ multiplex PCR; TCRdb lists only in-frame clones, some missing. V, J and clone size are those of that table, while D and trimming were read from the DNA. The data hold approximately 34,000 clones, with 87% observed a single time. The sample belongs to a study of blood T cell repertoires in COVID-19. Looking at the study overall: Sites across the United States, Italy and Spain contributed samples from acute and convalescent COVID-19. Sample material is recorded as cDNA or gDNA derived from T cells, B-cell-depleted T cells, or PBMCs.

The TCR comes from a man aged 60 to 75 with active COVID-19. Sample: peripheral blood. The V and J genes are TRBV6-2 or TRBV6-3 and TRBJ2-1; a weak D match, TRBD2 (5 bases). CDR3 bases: TGTGCCAGCAGTCCCTATGGGGAGAGCTCCTACAATGAGCAGTTCTTC. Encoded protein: CASSPYGESSYNEQFF.